This TCR beta chain emerged from a study of T cells in pancreatic ductal adenocarcinoma. Using immunoSEQ multiplex PCR, the repertoire was profiled, and TCRdb retains in-frame clones only, with some absent. The data hold about 100,000 clones, with about 96% observed a single time. No neoadjuvant therapy was given to the selected pancreatic ductal adenocarcinoma patients before their surgery. The CDR3 has 17 residues. Germline V gene data show CDR1 as SGHRS and CDR2 as YFSETQ. After removal of 4 bases from V and 4 bases from J, the junction contained 7 bases not matched to a gene. J is TRBJ2-2 and V is TRBV5-1; TRBD2 matches 13 bases. This TCR was recovered from a human donor with pancreatic ductal adenocarcinoma. The specimen was PBMCs. The CDR3 region is CASSLRTSGSTTGELFF. The CDR3, as DNA: TGCGCCAGCAGCCTCAGGACTAGCGGGAGCACCACCGGGGAGCTGTTTTTT. The complete variable domain, with remaining parts taken from reference TRBV5-1 and TRBJ2-2, reads KAGVTQTPRYLIKTRGQQVTLSCSPISGHRSVSWYQQTPGQGLQFLFEYFSETQRNKGNFPGRFSGRQFSNSRSEMNVSTLELGDSALYLCASSLRTSGSTTGELFFGEGSRLTVL.